This T cell receptor beta chain was sequenced in a study of graft-versus-host responses after intestinal transplantation. Whole-study context: Each recipient received a multivisceral, liver-intestinal, or isolated intestinal graft. Each recipient received anti-thymocyte globulin induction, then tacrolimus and steroids for 2 to 4 years. Study observations and caveats: Individuals who had graft-donor T cell macrochimerism had allografts that showed high graft-versus-host to host-versus-graft clonal ratios. Recipient marrow showed GvH clones, some seen first in ileum or blood.

V shed 3 bases and J shed 0 bases, with 22 bases lying between them. This CDR3 contains 19 residues. CDR1 SGHRS and CDR2 YFSETQ come from the germline V gene. Tissue processing of the graft released intraepithelial and lamina propria lymphocytes from it. Note on this clone: Its antigen is still unknown.

Assay: immunoSEQ multiplex PCR; the TCRdb copy retains only in-frame clones and omits some. Seen here are about 22,000 clones, 70% to 80% observed once, and the top ten hold under 4%. Sequenced here: ileum tissue, sampled 12 days after intestinal transplant. The rearrangement links TRBV5-1 to TRBJ1-3; possible D gene TRBD1, 5 bases. The sequence derives from a human patient who received an intestinal transplant, so some T cells may come from the graft donor. CDR3 coding DNA: TGCGCCAGCAGCTGGAAAGACAGCCAACGATTTTCCTCTGGAAACACCATATATTTT. Its translation is CASSWKDSQRFSSGNTIYF.